This T cell receptor beta chain was recovered during a study of response to subunit inactivated influenza vaccine. Whole-study results and caveats: The authors proposed limited new T cell recruitment per seasonal influenza vaccination.

The ends were cut back, 8 bases at V and 3 bases at J, with 8 bases in the middle. The length of the CDR3 is 11 residues. TCRdb re-analysed the RT-PCR reads in MiXCR, keeping a single row per CDR3 protein. The sample shows around 540,000 distinct CDR3 sequences, approximately 12% of them seen only once. This clonotype came up many times. Its antigen is not identified. The source material was PBMCs from blood, sampled on the day of vaccination. The TCR was taken from a man aged 45 to 65 who received an inactivated influenza vaccine. This chain connects TRBV12-3 or TRBV12-4 to TRBJ2-7; no firm D call. The CDR3: CASGSLYEQYF. The DNA of the CDR3 is TGTGCCAGCGGGTCCCTCTACGAGCAGTACTTC.